This T cell receptor (beta chain) was sequenced during a study of blood T cell repertoires in COVID-19. Here immunoSEQ multiplex PCR was the method, and the copy in TCRdb shows in-frame clones only, minus some. The data hold 130,000 to 150,000 clones, with around four fifths observed a single time. V was shortened by 1 base and J by 2 bases, with 11 bases between the two germline ends. Germline CDR1 reads SGHAT; CDR2 reads FQNNGV. This CDR3 has 16 residues. The J gene is TRBJ2-2, the V gene TRBV11-2; possible D gene TRBD1, 5 bases. The sequence was collected from a human donor in a cohort sampled during active COVID-19. The specimen was peripheral blood. The CDR3 spells CASSLAFRVNTGELFF. The CDR3 DNA follows: TGTGCCAGCAGCTTAGCCTTCAGGGTAAACACCGGGGAGCTGTTTTTT.